One and the same sample provided the 10 T cell receptor beta chains below, sequenced in a study of T cells in Graves' hyperthyroidism and ophthalmopathy. Researchers amplified the TCR beta CDR3 regions from RNA transcripts. An initial round of RT-PCR targeting the TCR CDR3 relied on the HTBI primer set. TCRdb processed the multiplex PCR reads anew with MiXCR; each CDR3 protein has one entry. The sample records over 700,000 distinct CDR3 sequences, over 35% being singletons. Sequencing was done on a sample of blood. Every receptor here comes from a woman aged 40 to 50 with Graves' hyperthyroidism.

This clonotype was detected ten times or more. In DNA form, the CDR3 reads TGTGCCAGCAGCTTAGCGGACAGTTGGTGGCAAGAGACCCAGTACTTC. Encoded protein: CASSLADSWWQETQYF. The J gene is TRBJ2-5, the V gene TRBV7-2, with D perhaps TRBD1 (6 bases). CDR1 and CDR2 from the germline V gene are SGHTA and FQGNSA. CDR3 length: 16 amino acids. With 0 bases removed from V and 2 bases from J, the gap between germline ends came to 13 bases. Supplemented by reference TRBV7-2 and TRBJ2-5, the full variable domain reads GAGVSQSPSNKVTEKGKDVELRCDPISGHTALYWYRQSLGQGLEFLIYFQGNSAPDKSGLPSDRFSAERTGGSVSTLTIQRTQQEDSAVYLCASSLADSWWQETQYFGPGTRLLVL.

The chain links TRBV6-2 or TRBV6-3 to TRBJ1-2; maybe TRBD1 (6 bases). Per the germline V gene, CDR1 is MNHEY and CDR2 is SVGEGT. V lost 6 bases, J lost 1 base, and 24 bases lay in between. The CDR3 is 18 residues long. CDR3 amino acids: CASRSTRTADNLNYGYTF. The DNA for the CDR3 is TGTGCCAGCAGGTCCACGCGGACAGCGGATAATCTTAACTATGGCTACACCTTC.

This clonotype was seen more than once but under ten times. The chain carries TRBV19 and TRBJ1-5; no reliable D call. Trimming cost V 2 bases and J 4 bases, with 12 bases left between them. The CDR3 length is 15 residues. CDR1 and CDR2 from the germline V gene are LNHDA and SQIVND (reference sequence). The DNA of the CDR3 is TGTGCCAGTAGTATAAGAGCCCGTGGGAATCAGCCCCAGCATTTT. Translating it yields CASSIRARGNQPQHF.

The V gene is TRBV20-1, the J gene TRBJ2-2; D not resolved. The CDR3 sequence is 13 residues long. V lost 6 bases and J 4 bases, leaving 12 bases between the germline ends. Germline-derived CDR1 and CDR2 are DFQATT and SNEGSKA (reference sequence). The CDR3 DNA follows: TGCAGTGCCGGATGGGATGGCACCGGGGAGCTGTTTTTT. This gives the protein CSAGWDGTGELFF.

This clonotype has ten or more counts. CDR3 protein: CAISGSYGYTF. The CDR3 bases are TGTGCCATCAGTGGCTCCTATGGCTACACCTTC. The chain uses TRBV10-3 and TRBJ1-2; D unresolved. Germline V lookup: CDR1 ENHRY, CDR2 SYGVKD. Trimming pared 4 bases from V and 4 bases from J, leaving 4 bases between. This CDR3 is 11 amino acids long.

This clonotype was seen only a few times. The V call is TRBV4-3, the J call TRBJ1-4; possible D gene TRBD1, 6 bases. This CDR3 spans 16 amino acids. Trimming pared 5 bases from V and 0 bases from J, leaving 13 bases between. Germline loops: CDR1 LGHNA, CDR2 YSLEER. The CDR3 here is CASSKSQGTTNEKLFF. The CDR3 nucleotides are TGCGCCAGCAGCAAAAGCCAGGGGACAACTAATGAAAAACTGTTTTTT.

As to this clonotype: Just one base apart from a much larger clone, this may be a read error. The rearrangement uses TRBV9 and TRBJ1-3; no firm D call. The germline gives CDR1 SGDLS, CDR2 YYNGEE. There are 14 residues in the CDR3. This CDR3 is CASSVGEPGNAIYF. CDR3 sequence (DNA): TGTGCCAGCAGCGTAGGAGAGCCTGGAAACGCCATATATTTT.

The V and J genes are TRBV27 and TRBJ2-5; 9 nucleotides match TRBD2. Germline values: CDR1 MNHEY, CDR2 SMNVEV (reference sequence). This CDR3 has 15 residues. The trim removed 2 bases at V and 3 bases at J, leaving 4 bases unmatched. CDR3 sequence reads: CASSLRRGGEETQYF. The CDR3 DNA reads as TGTGCCAGCAGTTTAAGGCGGGGGGGCGAAGAGACCCAGTACTTC.

The gene calls are TRBV20-1 and TRBJ2-7; 10 bases fit TRBD2. This CDR3 has 16 residues. The ends lost 2 bases at V and 6 bases at J; junction bases unmatched: 13. Per the germline V gene, CDR1 is DFQATT and CDR2 is SNEGSKA (reference sequence). In DNA form, the CDR3 reads TGCAGTGCTAGACCCCGGGGGGGGACTAGCGTTTTCGAGCAGTACTTC. It codes for CSARPRGGTSVFEQYF.

This clonotype was observed many times. This chain links TRBV24-1 with TRBJ2-6, with TRBD2 as a possible D gene (6 bases). The CDR3 has 16 amino acids. The ends were cut back, 9 bases at V and 1 base at J, with 15 bases in the middle. The germline V gene has CDR1 KGHDR and CDR2 SFDVKD. The CDR3 DNA sequence: TGTGCCACCGGGTCAGTGGAGGGGTCTGGGGCCAACGTCCTGACTTTC. Its translation is CATGSVEGSGANVLTF.